This T cell receptor (beta chain) originates from a study of OX40 agonist ivuxolimab in advanced cancers. The CDR3 is 15 amino acids. Trimming cost V 9 bases and J 1 base, with 16 bases left between them. The germline gives CDR1 MNHEY, CDR2 SVGAGI. Profiled with immunoSEQ multiplex PCR; TCRdb holds only in-frame clones, not every one. Of some 75,000 clones in the sample, 65% to 90% were seen once. This clone showed up just a few times. The antigen is undetermined. Notes on the study in general: Some patients who did not respond also had low normalized T-cell clonal expansion.

Here the sequenced sample was CD4+ or CD8+ T cells sorted from blood, taken in a trial of the OX40 agonist ivuxolimab. This chain joins TRBV6-5 and TRBJ1-5; D not certain. The receptor was isolated from an adult with an advanced solid tumor such as melanoma, head and neck, liver or kidney cancer. This CDR3 is CASSSAGGSNQPQHF. The CDR3 DNA reads TGTGCCAGTTCGTCGGCGGGAGGCAGCAATCAGCCCCAGCATTTT.